The 22 T cell receptor beta chains below all came from one sample that was sequenced in a study of blood T cell repertoires in COVID-19. The table came from immunoSEQ multiplex PCR; TCRdb's copy has only in-frame clones and leaves some out. The sample has about 15,000 clones, 80% to 90% seen once. Specimen: peripheral blood. These receptors were obtained from an older man in a cohort sampled during active COVID-19.

The chain couples TRBV7-2 to TRBJ1-1; TRBD1 agrees at 7 bases. The CDR3 is 15 amino acids. Losses at the gene ends were 5 bases for V and 0 bases for J; bases not matched to a gene: 6. Germline CDR1 and CDR2: SGHTA and FQGNSA. CDR3 coding DNA: TGTGCCAGCAGCCCCCAGACAGGGCTGAACACTGAAGCTTTCTTT. The encoded protein is CASSPQTGLNTEAFF.

V gene TRBV5-5 combines with J gene TRBJ1-3; tentatively, D is TRBD1 (6 bases). This CDR3 has 12 residues. The germline V gene encodes CDR1 SGHKS and CDR2 YYEKEE (reference sequence). CDR3 region: CGTVPSGNTIYF. CDR3 bases: TGTGGGACAGTCCCCTCTGGAAACACCATATATTTT.

The V call is TRBV10-3, the J call TRBJ2-1; possibly TRBD1 for D (7 bases). Germline CDR1 reads ENHRY; CDR2 reads SYGVKD. V dropped 4 bases and J dropped 6 bases, with 16 bases sitting between them. CDR3 length: 15 residues. The CDR3 nucleotides are TGTGCCATCAGTGTGAGCCAGGGGGGTTTCAATGAGCAGTTCTTC. Its translation is CAISVSQGGFNEQFF.

The rearrangement links TRBV30 to TRBJ2-7; the match to TRBD1 covers 9 bases. The CDR3 runs 14 residues. CDR1 GTSNPN and CDR2 SVGIG come from the germline V gene (reference sequence). V gave up 4 bases and J gave up 2 bases; unmatched junction bases: 6. The CDR3 spells CAWTKQGAAYEQYF. CDR3 DNA: TGTGCCTGGACCAAACAGGGGGCCGCCTACGAGCAGTACTTC.

Here the CDR3 DNA reads TGCGCCAGCAGTGACGTGACTAGCGGGGTACATGAGCAGTTCTTC. Residues: CASSDVTSGVHEQFF. V usage is TRBV10-1 and J usage is TRBJ2-1; 11 positions agree with TRBD2. V shed 3 bases, J shed 8 bases, and the junction held 6 bases outside the gene matches. This CDR3 comprises 15 residues. Germline V CDR1 and CDR2: WNHNN, SYGVQD (reference sequence).

The chain has TRBV24-1 and TRBJ2-1; 12 bases are shared with TRBD2. Germline V CDR1 and CDR2: KGHDR, SFDVKD. J lost 7 bases, V lost 3 bases, and 9 bases had no gene match. The CDR3 runs 17 residues. DNA of the CDR3: TGTGCCACCAGTGATCCACTAGCGGGAGGAGTTGGGAATGAGCAGTTCTTC. It translates to CATSDPLAGGVGNEQFF.

The chain couples TRBV28 to TRBJ1-1, with no clear D. Germline V CDR1 and CDR2: MDHEN, SYDVKM. The germline V and J ends were trimmed by 4 bases and 5 bases, with 17 bases remaining between them. This CDR3 spans 15 amino acids. This CDR3 is CASSSPVTPRTEAFF. As DNA, the CDR3 is TGTGCCAGCAGTTCCCCGGTAACTCCGCGGACTGAAGCTTTCTTT.

This chain links TRBV7-3 with TRBJ2-5, with TRBD2 matching over 7 bases. The CDR3 has 15 amino acids. Trimming took 2 bases from V and 4 from J; bases not matched to a gene: 7. The germline V gene encodes CDR1 SGHTA and CDR2 FQGTGA. This CDR3 reads CASSLVGREGETQYF. The CDR3 DNA sequence: TGTGCCAGCAGCTTAGTCGGCAGGGAGGGAGAGACCCAGTACTTC. The entire variable domain, with the rest obtained from reference TRBV7-3 and TRBJ2-5, is as follows: GAGVSQTPSNKVTEKGKYVELRCDPISGHTALYWYRQSLGQGPEFLIYFQGTGAADDSGLPNDRFFAVRPEGSVSTLKIQRTERGDSAVYLCASSLVGREGETQYFGPGTRLLVL.

The chain carries TRBV7-8 and TRBJ2-1; 9 positions match TRBD2. V lost 2 bases, J lost 5 bases, and 7 bases stayed unmatched. CDR1 and CDR2 (germline): SGHVS, FQNEAQ. The CDR3 is 16 amino acids. CDR3 in DNA: TGTGCCAGCAGCTTAACGGCGGGAGGGCCCAACAATGAGCAGTTCTTC. Protein product: CASSLTAGGPNNEQFF.

This clone was detected only a few times. The genes are TRBV5-4 and TRBJ2-1, with 9 bases matching TRBD2. Germline-derived CDR1 and CDR2 are SGHNT and YYREEE (reference sequence). The V segment lost 3 bases and the J segment 0 bases; nucleotides outside the gene matches: 7. The CDR3 spans 17 residues. DNA of the CDR3: TGTGCCAGCAGCTCTCTTAGCGGGAGTGTCTCCTACAATGAGCAGTTCTTC. Translated, it gives CASSSLSGSVSYNEQFF.

The V gene is TRBV27, the J gene TRBJ2-2; D unresolved. Trimming took 6 bases from V and 0 from J, leaving 8 bases between them. The CDR3 extends over 14 amino acids. CDR1 is MNHEY, CDR2 SMNVEV, per germline (reference sequence). The CDR3 nucleotides are TGTGCCAGCAGGCTAACCTCGAACACCGGGGAGCTGTTTTTT. Translating it yields CASRLTSNTGELFF.

This chain uses TRBV6-6 with TRBJ1-6; D is unresolved. The CDR3 contains 13 residues. Germline V gives CDR1 MNHNY, CDR2 SVGAGI (reference sequence). Deletions cut 6 bases from V and 9 bases from J, with 12 bases between. The CDR3 DNA sequence: TGTGCCAGCAGCCTAACAGACCCTTCACCCCTCCACTTT. It encodes CASSLTDPSPLHF.

The chain is built from TRBV5-1 and TRBJ2-7; TRBD1 might be the D (7 bases). The CDR3 length is 12 residues. The germline V gene encodes CDR1 SGHRS and CDR2 YFSETQ. Deletions cut 3 bases from V and 7 bases from J, with 11 bases between. This CDR3 is CASSSTGREQYF. The DNA for the CDR3 is TGCGCCAGCAGCTCGACAGGGAGGGAGCAGTACTTC.

The chain has TRBV11-3 and TRBJ2-7; no reliable D call. Per germline, CDR1 SGHNT and CDR2 YENEEA. This CDR3 comprises 13 residues. The ends were cut back, 0 bases at V and 6 bases at J, with 9 bases in the middle. CDR3: CASSLDRTGEQYF. CDR3 sequence (DNA): TGTGCCAGCAGCTTAGATCGTACGGGCGAGCAGTACTTC.

In regard to this clone: Germline and junction disagree at one end, which may indicate a read error. The genes are TRBV7-9 and TRBJ2-3; 7 bases fit TRBD1. Germline V lookup: CDR1 SEHNR, CDR2 FQNEAQ (reference sequence). This CDR3 is built from 12 residues. This CDR3 reads CASSLSPGQLDF. CDR3 sequence (DNA): TGTGCCAGCAGCTTATCCCCGGGACAGCTGGATTTT.

This clone is categorized as medium-sized. V usage is TRBV5-1 and J usage is TRBJ2-1, with 10 bases matching TRBD2. The germline V gene encodes CDR1 SGHRS and CDR2 YFSETQ. V shed 0 bases and J 0 bases; nucleotides not matched to a gene: 6. CDR3 length: 18 residues. The CDR3 DNA follows: TGCGCCAGCAGCTTGGAACTAGCGGGGCTCAGCTCCTACAATGAGCAGTTCTTC. Translating gives CASSLELAGLSSYNEQFF.

The chain couples TRBV4-2 to TRBJ1-4; 7 nucleotides match TRBD1. The CDR3 runs 14 residues. Germline CDR1 is LGHNA and CDR2 is YNFKEQ. V shed 7 bases, J shed 8 bases, and the junction held 10 bases outside the gene matches. As DNA, the CDR3 is TGTGCCAGCACCAAGACAGGGCCGGGAGAAAAACTGTTTTTT. Protein product: CASTKTGPGEKLFF.

This clone was counted a few times. This rearrangement joins TRBV5-4 to TRBJ2-6; 9 bases are shared with TRBD1. There are 19 residues in the CDR3. The junction had 11 bases not matched to a gene; V was cut back by 4 bases and J by 0 bases. Germline V gives CDR1 SGHNT, CDR2 YYREEE (reference sequence). CDR3 residues: CASSASIGTGISGANVLTF. CDR3 DNA: TGTGCCAGCAGCGCGTCGATCGGGACAGGGATCTCTGGGGCCAACGTCCTGACTTTC.

The chain uses TRBV7-3 and TRBJ2-3; no firm D call. V dropped 2 bases and J dropped 1 base, with 4 bases sitting between them. The CDR3 has 13 amino acids. The germline CDR1 and CDR2 sequences are SGHTA and FQGTGA. The CDR3 coding sequence is TGTGCCAGCAGCTTACCTGGCACAGATACGCAGTATTTT. Amino acid sequence: CASSLPGTDTQYF.

V is TRBV9 and J is TRBJ2-5; TRBD1 matches 12 bases. V lost 0 bases, J lost 5 bases, and 14 bases stayed unmatched. The CDR3 length is 19 residues. The germline gives CDR1 SGDLS, CDR2 YYNGEE. Here the CDR3 reads CASSVGGDRGRFVWETQYF. CDR3 bases: TGTGCCAGCAGCGTAGGAGGGGACAGGGGGCGTTTTGTCTGGGAGACCCAGTACTTC.

As for this clone: The same CDR3 can be traced to other DNA sequences in this sample. The V and J genes are TRBV19 and TRBJ1-5; 7 bases are a match to TRBD1. Germline V gives CDR1 LNHDA, CDR2 SQIVND (reference sequence). The CDR3 totals 15 residues. V lost 3 bases and J lost 1; bases outside the gene matches: 3. Here the CDR3 reads CASSMGDSSNQPQHF. The CDR3 DNA reads TGTGCCAGTAGTATGGGGGACAGCAGCAATCAGCCCCAGCATTTT. Full variable domain (missing parts from reference TRBV19 and TRBJ1-5): DGGITQSPKYLFRKEGQNVTLSCEQNLNHDAMYWYRQDPGQGLRLIYYSQIVNDFQKGDIAEGYSVSREKKESFPLTVTSAQKNPTAFYLCASSMGDSSNQPQHFGDGTRLSIL.

V is TRBV6-5 and J is TRBJ2-1, with 7 bases aligning to TRBD2. Per germline, CDR1 MNHEY and CDR2 SVGAGI. With V trimmed by 10 bases and J by 6 bases, 15 bases remained unmatched. The CDR3 loop spans 15 amino acids. The CDR3 region is CATLLAGGSFNEQFF. The CDR3 DNA follows: TGTGCCACCCTCTTAGCGGGCGGATCGTTCAATGAGCAGTTCTTC.